This T cell receptor beta chain came from a study of control samples from healthy donors and cancer patients. Clones were sequenced by immunoSEQ multiplex PCR, and TCRdb holds only the in-frame ones, with some missing. Of some 78,000 clones listed, about 89% are singletons. Germline assignment: CDR1 MGHDK and CDR2 SYGVNS. With V trimmed by 6 bases and J by 3 bases, 13 bases remained unmatched. CDR3 length equals 16 residues. The receptor was derived from a woman in her fifties or sixties in good health. The specimen sequenced was blood. V is TRBV25-1 and J is TRBJ2-5; 7 nucleotides align to TRBD1. The CDR3 region is CASRGAPGQRKETQYF. The CDR3 nucleotides read TGTGCCAGCAGGGGGGCACCGGGACAGAGGAAAGAGACCCAGTACTTC.